The next 10 T cell receptor beta chains were all read from a single sample in a study of vaccination and CD4 T cells after COVID-19. An Oncomine TCR Beta short-read assay was used to sequence the DNA from cultured CD4+ T cells. TCRdb independently ran MiXCR on the PCR reads; one entry per CDR3 protein. This table holds almost 20,000 distinct CDR3 sequences, about 56% found once. Treatment: roughly 10-day PBMC culture with coronavirus spike peptide pools or control peptides (ViraFEST assay). These receptors have no identified antigens. Sequenced: CD4+ T cells from blood, cultured in vitro. The receptors stem from a human donor who had recovered from COVID-19.

The chain uses TRBV20-1 and TRBJ1-2; D possibly corresponds to TRBD1 (5 bases). V gave up 0 bases and J gave up 4 bases, with 15 bases separating them. Germline V lookup: CDR1 DFQATT, CDR2 SNEGSKA (reference sequence). The CDR3 covers 15 residues. CDR3 sequence: CSARDHRRGSYGYTF. The CDR3 DNA follows: TGCAGTGCTAGAGATCACCGTCGGGGGTCCTATGGCTACACCTTC.

J is TRBJ2-7 and V is TRBV15; perhaps TRBD2 as D (5 bases). The CDR3 totals 14 residues. CDR1 LNHNV and CDR2 YYDKDF come from the germline V gene (reference sequence). With 1 base removed from V and 4 bases from J, the gap between germline ends came to 11 bases. Here the CDR3 reads CATSRGQGSYEQYF. CDR3 DNA sequence: TGTGCCACCAGCAGAGGTCAAGGGAGTTACGAGCAGTACTTC.

The rearrangement uses TRBV5-1 and TRBJ1-1, with D maybe TRBD1 (6 bases). V was trimmed by 2 bases and J by 4 bases, leaving 12 bases between them. The CDR3 spans 14 residues. CDR1 SGHRS and CDR2 YFSETQ come from the germline V gene. CDR3: CASSFLQGGTEAFF. The CDR3 region has the DNA TGCGCCAGCAGCTTTCTACAGGGTGGCACTGAAGCTTTCTTT.

The chain has TRBV7-3 and TRBJ1-1, with unresolved D. The CDR3 consists of 15 residues. Trimming cost V 3 bases and J 0 bases, with 11 bases left between them. In germline, CDR1 is SGHTA, CDR2 FQGTGA. The CDR3 loop is CASSLEGFMNTEAFF. Here the CDR3 DNA reads TGTGCCAGCAGCTTGGAAGGTTTCATGAACACTGAAGCTTTCTTT.

The chain employs TRBV6-1 and TRBJ1-1, with D uncertain. Germline CDR1 and CDR2: MNHNS and SASEGT. This CDR3 is 17 amino acids long. V lost 4 bases and J lost 6, with 24 bases in between. The CDR3 region has the DNA TGTGCCAGCAGTGTCCGGGATACATGGACCGTTCTCGCTGAAGCTTTCTTT. Residues: CASSVRDTWTVLAEAFF.

V is TRBV6-1 and J is TRBJ2-5; 8 bases map to TRBD1. Losses at the gene ends were 6 bases for V and 4 bases for J; bases not matched to a gene: 4. The germline gives CDR1 MNHNS, CDR2 SASEGT. The CDR3 runs to 13 residues. The CDR3 DNA sequence: TGTGCCAGCAGCCCAACAGGGGGAGAGACCCAGTACTTC. Encoded protein: CASSPTGGETQYF.

The chain carries TRBV5-8 and TRBJ2-2; D not certain. Trimming took 0 bases from V and 3 from J, leaving 9 bases between them. The CDR3 spans 15 residues. Germline V gene lookup returns CDR1 SGHTS and CDR2 YDEGEE. The CDR3 region has the DNA TGTGCCAGCAGCTTGGGCCAGACTTACACCGGGGAGCTGTTTTTT. Translated: CASSLGQTYTGELFF.

Comments on this clonotype: Since no conserved phenylalanine or tryptophan closes the CDR3, a read error is the likely cause. V is TRBV20-1 and J is TRBJ1-2; D ambiguous. Germline lookup yields CDR1 DFQATT and CDR2 SNEGSKA (reference sequence). The CDR3 loop spans 11 amino acids. The CDR3 DNA reads TGCAGGAGGCCAGGACCCTATGGCTACACCCTC. This translates into CRRPGPYGYTL.

The gene calls are TRBV4-3 and TRBJ1-5; 7 bases fit TRBD1. Trimming at V came to 1 base and at J to 9 bases, leaving 6 bases not matched to a gene. Germline V gene sequence: CDR1 LGHNA, CDR2 YSLEER. There are 14 residues in the CDR3. The CDR3 DNA reads TGCGCCAGCAGCCAAGCTAGGACAGGTCGGCCCCAGCATTTT. Translating gives CASSQARTGRPQHF.

The rearrangement joins TRBV7-6 to TRBJ1-4; 10 bases align to TRBD1. Germline V gene sequence: CDR1 SGHVS, CDR2 FNYEAQ. V shed 2 bases, J shed 2 bases, and the junction held 8 bases outside the gene matches. This CDR3 comprises 18 residues. The CDR3 DNA sequence: TGTGCCAGCAGCTTAACTTCCGGGACAGGGGTCACTAATGAAAAACTGTTTTTT. Its protein product is CASSLTSGTGVTNEKLFF.